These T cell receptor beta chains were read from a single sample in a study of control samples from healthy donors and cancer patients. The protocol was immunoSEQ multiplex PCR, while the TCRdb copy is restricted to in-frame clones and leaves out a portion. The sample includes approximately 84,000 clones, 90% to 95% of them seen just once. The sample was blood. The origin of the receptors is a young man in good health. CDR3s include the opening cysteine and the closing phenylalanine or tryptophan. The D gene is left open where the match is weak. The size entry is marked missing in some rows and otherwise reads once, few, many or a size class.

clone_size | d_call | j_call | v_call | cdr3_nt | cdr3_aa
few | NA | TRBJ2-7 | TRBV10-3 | TGTGCCATCCGACAGACCTACGAGCAGTACTTC | CAIRQTYEQYF
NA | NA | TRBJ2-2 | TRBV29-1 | TGCAGCGTTGAAAATGGGGACACCGGGGAGCTGTTTTTT | CSVENGDTGELFF
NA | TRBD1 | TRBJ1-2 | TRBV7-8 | TGTGCCAGCAGCCAGGACAGGGGAAGAGATGGCTACACCTTC | CASSQDRGRDGYTF
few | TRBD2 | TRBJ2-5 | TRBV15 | TGTGCCACCAGCAGAGACGGGACTAGCAGAAACCAAGAGACCCAGTACTTC | CATSRDGTSRNQETQYF
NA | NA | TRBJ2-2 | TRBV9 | TGTGCCAGCAGCGTAGGCGGAATTAACACCGGGGAGCTGTTTTTT | CASSVGGINTGELFF
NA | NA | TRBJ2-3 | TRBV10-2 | TGCGCCAGCAGTGAGTCGTCCTACAGCACAGATACGCAGTATTTT | CASSESSYSTDTQYF
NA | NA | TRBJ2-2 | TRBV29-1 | TGCAGCACCCGCTTGAACACCGGGGAGCTGTTTTTT | CSTRLNTGELFF
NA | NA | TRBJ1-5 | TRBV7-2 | TGTGCCAGCAGCTTAGTCCCACAGAGCAATCAGCCCCAGCATTTT | CASSLVPQSNQPQHF
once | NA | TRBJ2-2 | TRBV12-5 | TGTGCTAGTGGTCCCCGACAGAGGGAGAAGACCGGGGAGCTGTTTTTT | CASGPRQREKTGELFF
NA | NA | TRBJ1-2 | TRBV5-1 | TGCGCCAGCAGCGACCCACAGGGAAACTCCTATGGCTACACCTTC | CASSDPQGNSYGYTF
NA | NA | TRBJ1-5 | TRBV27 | TGTGCCAGCTCGATCCGGGACGGAAATCAGCCCCAGCATTTT | CASSIRDGNQPQHF
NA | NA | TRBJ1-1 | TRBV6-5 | TGTGCCAGCAGGCCGACGGCGAAGGGTGCTGAAGCTTTCTTT | CASRPTAKGAEAFF
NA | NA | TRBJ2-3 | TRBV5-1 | TGCGCCAGCACCCCTAGGGGGGGCAGCACAGATACGCAGTATTTT | CASTPRGGSTDTQYF
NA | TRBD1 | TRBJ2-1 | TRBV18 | TGTGCCAGCTCTCCGGGACAGAAATTCGATGAGCAGTTCTTC | CASSPGQKFDEQFF
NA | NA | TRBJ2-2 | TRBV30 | TGTGCCTGGAGCGTGTCACCGGGACAAAACACCGGGGAGCTGTTTTTT | CAWSVSPGQNTGELFF